These 13 T cell receptor beta chains were sequenced from one sample in a study of blood T cell repertoires in COVID-19. Generated by immunoSEQ multiplex PCR, the TCRdb table keeps only in-frame clones and is missing some. The sample gives approximately 62,000 clones, around 90% of which show up once; roughly 7.6% is in the top ten. The sequenced material came from peripheral blood. These receptors were taken from a human donor with active COVID-19. The donor label of this sample is uncertain.

This chain connects TRBV18 to TRBJ2-7; D not resolved. The CDR3 totals 13 residues. In germline, CDR1 is KGHSH, CDR2 LQKENI. The V end lost 4 bases, the J end lost 3 bases, and 10 bases lay between the germline ends. In DNA form, the CDR3 reads TGTGCCAGCTCACAAGACTCCTTCTACGAGCAGTACTTC. Its translation: CASSQDSFYEQYF.

This rearrangement joins TRBV11-3 to TRBJ2-1, with 11 bases that match TRBD2. CDR1 and CDR2 (germline): SGHNT, YENEEA. V lost 6 bases and J lost 2; bases outside the gene matches: 6. The CDR3 length is 16 residues. The CDR3: CASSLLLAGAYNEQFF. CDR3 DNA: TGTGCCAGCAGTCTCTTACTAGCGGGGGCCTACAATGAGCAGTTCTTC. Full variable domain (remainder filled in from reference TRBV11-3 and TRBJ2-1): EAGVVQSPRYKIIEKKQPVAFWCNPISGHNTLYWYLQNLGQGPELLIRYENEEAVDDSQLPKDRFSAERLKGVDSTLKIQPAELGDSAVYLCASSLLLAGAYNEQFFGPGTRLTVL.

This rearrangement joins TRBV7-2 to TRBJ1-2; D unresolved. The germline gives CDR1 SGHTA, CDR2 FQGNSA. This CDR3 has 14 amino acids. Trimming shortened V by 5 bases and J by 5 bases, and 15 bases separated the two germline ends. The CDR3 spells CASSPPDGEYGYTF. The CDR3 region has the DNA TGTGCCAGCAGCCCGCCCGACGGAGAGTATGGCTACACCTTC.

The chain's CDR3 is CASSRLAGGHADTQYF. CDR3 in DNA: TGTGCCAGCAGCCGACTAGCGGGGGGGCACGCAGATACGCAGTATTTT. This chain links TRBV5-4 with TRBJ2-3, with 14 bases aligning to TRBD2. This CDR3 has 16 residues. The germline CDR1 and CDR2 sequences are SGHNT and YYREEE (reference sequence). Trimming cost V 4 bases and J 4 bases; bases outside gene matches: 5.

The gene calls are TRBV21-1 and TRBJ2-7; TRBD2 reflects the table's D call only, with no check against the DNA. TRBV21-1 is a pseudogene. This CDR3 region has 17 residues. For the CDR3, the DNA is TGTGCCAGCAGCAAAGGGCCCCTAGCGGATAGAACCTACGAGCAGTACTTC. Protein: CASSKGPLADRTYEQYF.

This chain links TRBV5-6 with TRBJ1-4, with D perhaps TRBD1 (5 bases). The CDR3 consists of 15 residues. The ends were cut back, 0 bases at V and 8 bases at J, with 14 bases in the middle. CDR1 and CDR2 from the germline V gene are SGHDT and YYEEEE. CDR3 nucleotides: TGTGCCAGCAGCTTGGGGCAGGCTTGGGGCGAAAAACTGTTTTTT. It codes for CASSLGQAWGEKLFF.

This sequence joins TRBV6-1 and TRBJ1-5, with a possible D match to TRBD1 (5 bases). The CDR3 is made up of 13 amino acids. The V gene lost 2 bases and the J gene lost 4 bases, with 6 bases spanning the gap. The germline V gene encodes CDR1 MNHNS and CDR2 SASEGT. The CDR3 sequence: CASSEQGNQPQHF. CDR3 DNA: TGTGCCAGCAGTGAACAGGGAAATCAGCCCCAGCATTTT.

This chain uses TRBV18 with TRBJ2-7; maybe TRBD1 (6 bases). The CDR3 contains 14 residues. V was pared by 0 bases and J by 4 bases, with 10 bases between. Germline CDR1 and CDR2: KGHSH and LQKENI. CDR3 amino acids: CASSPPSQGYEQYF. Written as DNA, the CDR3 is TGTGCCAGCTCACCACCGTCACAGGGTTACGAGCAGTACTTC.

DNA of the CDR3: TGTGCCAGCAGCGCGGGGCCCAACACCGGGGAGCTGTTTTTT. It is translated as CASSAGPNTGELFF. V and J are TRBV2 and TRBJ2-2, with a weak D call TRBD2 (6 bases). Germline V gives CDR1 SNHLY, CDR2 FYNNEI. CDR3 length: 14 amino acids. Trimming took 6 bases from V and 2 from J, leaving 10 bases between them.

A remark on this clone: Relative to the germline gene, one junction end is altered; a read error may explain this. The chain links TRBV3-1 (or the pseudogene TRBV3-2) to TRBJ2-7; 7 bases align to TRBD1. The CDR3 spans 14 residues. Germline CDR1 reads LGHDT; CDR2 reads YNNKEL (reference sequence). CDR3 protein: CASSQEGTVSIPNF. CDR3 in DNA: TGTGCCAGCAGCCAAGAGGGGACAGTCTCAATACCCAACTTC.

The genes are TRBV5-8 and TRBJ2-5; 14 nucleotides line up with TRBD2. Germline V gene data show CDR1 as SGHTS and CDR2 as YDEGEE. With V trimmed by 3 bases and J by 4 bases, 11 bases remained unmatched. The CDR3 consists of 18 residues. In nucleotides, the CDR3 is TGTGCCAGCAGCTGGGGGACTAGCGGGGGTTCGGCCCGAGAGACCCAGTACTTC. Its protein product is CASSWGTSGGSARETQYF.

The genes are TRBV29-1 and TRBJ2-1; 9 positions agree with TRBD2. Trimming removed 4 bases from V and 6 bases from J; junction bases left unmatched: 7. The length of the CDR3 is 14 residues. The germline CDR1 and CDR2 sequences are SQVTM and ANQGSEA. For the CDR3, the DNA is TGCAGCGTTGTTGGTAGCGGGAGCGGCAATGAGCAGTTCTTC. It specifies CSVVGSGSGNEQFF.

V usage is TRBV6-1 and J usage is TRBJ1-3; D not certain. The length of the CDR3 is 16 residues. Germline assignment: CDR1 MNHNS and CDR2 SASEGT. Trimming cost V 2 bases and J 1 base, with 12 bases left between them. CDR3 sequence (DNA): TGTGCCAGCAGTGAAACATCTAGGATGTCTGGAAACACCATATATTTT. Protein: CASSETSRMSGNTIYF.